This paragraph reports one TCR beta chain. Produced via immunoSEQ multiplex PCR; TCRdb's table is partial and in-frame only. Of around 94,000 clones listed, about 93% are singletons. The data stem from a study of siplizumab effects on memory and regulatory T cells. Trimming pared 4 bases from V and 1 base from J, leaving 14 bases between. The CDR3 totals 15 residues. The germline gives CDR1 SGHRS, CDR2 YFSETQ. The chain employs TRBV5-1 and TRBJ2-5, with D uncertain. This sequence was found in a human donor in good health. What was sequenced was CD4+ T cells sorted from blood. The CDR3 reads CASSVYPEIQETQYF. The CDR3, as DNA: TGCGCCAGCAGCGTCTACCCAGAGATCCAAGAGACCCAGTACTTC.